This is a list of T cell receptor beta chains from one sample in a study of shared clonotypes between healthy human individuals. Profiled with immunoSEQ multiplex PCR; TCRdb holds only in-frame clones, not every one. The sample lists roughly 640,000 clones; roughly 97% were seen once. Material: naive CD4+ T cells sorted from blood. The receptors come from a woman younger than 45 in good health. Both conserved end residues are part of each CDR3. Each record gives: V gene, clone size, J gene, D gene, CDR3 protein, CDR3 DNA. The D gene is left open where the match is weak. Rows may omit the clone size; those that give it use once, few, many or a size class.

V: TRBV28; size: -; J: TRBJ2-3; D: -; CDR3: CASSPTTDTQYF; DNA: TGTGCCAGCAGTCCTACCACGGATACGCAGTATTTT
V: TRBV5-1; size: -; J: TRBJ2-3; D: -; CDR3: CASSFRTGTDTQYF; DNA: TGCGCCAGCAGCTTCAGGACTGGCACAGATACGCAGTATTTT
V: TRBV15; size: once; J: TRBJ2-1; D: -; CDR3: CATSRSGVLVFDEQFF; DNA: TGTGCCACCAGCAGATCGGGGGTTCTAGTATTTGATGAGCAGTTCTTC
V: TRBV6-5; size: -; J: TRBJ2-5; D: -; CDR3: CASSYSGIPETQYF; DNA: TGTGCCAGCAGTTACTCGGGGATTCCGGAGACCCAGTACTTC
V: TRBV15; size: once; J: TRBJ2-7; D: TRBD2; CDR3: CADGAGEGYEQYF; DNA: TGTGCCGACGGGGCGGGAGAAGGGTACGAGCAGTACTTC
V: TRBV27; size: once; J: TRBJ2-2; D: -; CDR3: CASTQTGSPNTGELFF; DNA: TGTGCCAGCACCCAAACCGGGAGCCCGAACACCGGGGAGCTGTTTTTT
V: TRBV4-1; size: -; J: TRBJ1-2; D: -; CDR3: CASSQDIALSHLYGYTF; DNA: TGCGCCAGCAGCCAAGATATAGCGCTCTCCCACCTCTATGGCTACACCTTC
V: TRBV30; size: -; J: TRBJ1-1; D: TRBD1; CDR3: CAWSVLQGDTEAFF; DNA: TGTGCCTGGAGTGTATTACAGGGGGACACTGAAGCTTTCTTT
V: TRBV28; size: -; J: TRBJ2-2; D: -; CDR3: CASSSSTGELFF; DNA: TGTGCCAGCAGTTCGAGCACCGGGGAGCTGTTTTTT
V: TRBV29-1; size: -; J: TRBJ2-7; D: TRBD2; CDR3: CSVDTSGSYEQYF; DNA: TGCAGCGTTGACACTAGCGGCTCCTACGAGCAGTACTTC
V: TRBV9; size: -; J: TRBJ1-1; D: -; CDR3: CASSVASTPGNTEAFF; DNA: TGTGCCAGCAGCGTAGCTTCGACTCCGGGGAACACTGAAGCTTTCTTT
V: TRBV21-1; size: -; J: TRBJ2-7; D: -; CDR3: CASSIVRDTSYEQYF; DNA: TGTGCCAGCAGCATTGTGCGGGACACGTCCTACGAGCAGTACTTC
V: TRBV28; size: -; J: TRBJ2-3; D: -; CDR3: CASSLFVLSGDTQYF; DNA: TGTGCCAGCAGTTTGTTCGTTTTATCAGGGGACACGCAGTATTTT
V: TRBV5-1; size: -; J: TRBJ2-7; D: -; CDR3: CASSSGAGAYEQYF; DNA: TGCGCCAGCAGTTCAGGGGCGGGGGCCTACGAGCAGTACTTC
V: TRBV4-1; size: -; J: TRBJ1-5; D: TRBD1; CDR3: CASSPQGGDLNQPQHF; DNA: TGCGCCAGCAGCCCCCAGGGGGGAGATCTCAATCAGCCCCAGCATTTT
V: TRBV18; size: -; J: TRBJ2-1; D: -; CDR3: CASSPKDRANNEQFF; DNA: TGTGCCAGCTCACCCAAGGACAGAGCGAACAATGAGCAGTTCTTC
V: TRBV19; size: once; J: TRBJ2-5; D: -; CDR3: CASAGQVYGGEQYF; DNA: TGTGCCAGTGCCGGGCAAGTTTATGGCGGGGAGCAGTACTTC
V: TRBV29-1; size: -; J: TRBJ2-5; D: -; CDR3: CSVGLQLETQYF; DNA: TGCAGCGTTGGATTGCAGCTGGAGACCCAGTACTTC
V: TRBV5-5; size: once; J: TRBJ2-6; D: TRBD1; CDR3: CASSSRGRGASGANVLTF; DNA: TGTGCCAGCAGCTCCAGGGGGCGTGGGGCCTCTGGGGCCAACGTCCTGACTTTC
V: TRBV14; size: once; J: TRBJ2-7; D: -; CDR3: CASSQGDSPFYEQYF; DNA: TGTGCCAGCAGCCAAGGGGACTCCCCTTTCTACGAGCAGTACTTC
V: TRBV19; size: -; J: TRBJ2-6; D: -; CDR3: CASQPGHLSGANVLTF; DNA: TGTGCCAGCCAACCGGGACATCTTTCTGGGGCCAACGTCCTGACTTTC
V: TRBV7-9; size: -; J: TRBJ2-3; D: -; CDR3: CASSPEWVVGTDTQYF; DNA: TGTGCCAGCAGCCCGGAATGGGTAGTAGGCACAGATACGCAGTATTTT